This entry lists 18 T cell receptor beta chains sequenced from one sample in a study of human T cells and chemical hapten exposure. Time point denoted: patch test 1, 2 weeks after DPC sensitization. The treatment is: therapeutic diphenylcyclopropenone sensitization with weekly scalp DPC. Each CDR3 protein is one row after TCRdb ran MiXCR on the RACE reads. The sample lists under 450,000 distinct CDR3 sequences, 4.8% occurring once. The material sequenced was whole blood, taken in connection with sensitization to the hapten diphenylcyclopropenone (DPC). The receptors here all came from a woman aged 50 to 60 with alopecia areata. Some clones in this sample may be carry-over from other donors' samples.

This clonotype was recorded at least ten times. The genes are TRBV12-3 or TRBV12-4 and TRBJ2-3; 7 nucleotides align to TRBD1. The CDR3 runs 14 residues. V shed 9 bases, J shed 3 bases, and the junction held 9 bases outside the gene matches. CDR3 amino acids: CASHTGDWTDTQYF. CDR3 sequence (DNA): TGTGCCAGTCACACAGGGGATTGGACAGATACGCAGTATTTT.

This clonotype was seen repeatedly, ten times or more. V gene TRBV28 combines with J gene TRBJ2-4, with a tentative D call TRBD1 (6 bases). Germline V gene lookup returns CDR1 MDHEN and CDR2 SYDVKM. V lost 9 bases and J 1 base, leaving 13 bases between the germline ends. CDR3 length: 14 amino acids. The CDR3, as DNA: TGTGCCAGTTCCGGGCAGGGGGCCAAAAACATTCAGTACTTC. It encodes CASSGQGAKNIQYF.

This rearrangement joins TRBV12-3 or TRBV12-4 to TRBJ1-6; the D gene is possibly TRBD1 (5 bases). The CDR3 length is 14 residues. V lost 1 base to trimming and J lost 6 bases, with 7 bases between them. The DNA for the CDR3 is TGTGCCAGCAGTTTAGGGACAAGTAATTCACCCCTCCACTTT. It is translated as CASSLGTSNSPLHF.

The gene calls are TRBV7-6 and TRBJ1-1, with D maybe TRBD1 (5 bases). Germline values: CDR1 SGHVS, CDR2 FNYEAQ. Trimming left V 6 bases short and J 3 bases short, with 8 bases between. The CDR3 covers 12 residues. CDR3 coding DNA: TGTGCCAGCAGTGACAGTCACACTGAAGCTTTCTTT. The encoded protein is CASSDSHTEAFF.

This clonotype came up many times. The J gene is TRBJ1-1, the V gene TRBV6-2 or TRBV6-3, with D perhaps TRBD1 (6 bases). Per the germline V gene, CDR1 is MNHEY and CDR2 is SVGEGT. V dropped 0 bases and J dropped 1 base, with 12 bases sitting between them. This CDR3 spans 16 amino acids. CDR3 coding DNA: TGTGCCAGCAGTTACTCGCAGGGGCCCAGGAACACTGAAGCTTTCTTT. It codes for CASSYSQGPRNTEAFF.

This clonotype has at least ten counts. The chain carries TRBV7-2 and TRBJ2-3; 11 bases are shared with TRBD2. CDR1 and CDR2 from the germline V gene are SGHTA and FQGNSA. The ends lost 4 bases at V and 2 bases at J; junction bases unmatched: 5. This CDR3 contains 16 residues. The CDR3: CASSSLAGGPTDTQYF. The CDR3 DNA sequence: TGTGCCAGCAGCTCCTTAGCGGGAGGGCCCACAGATACGCAGTATTTT.

This clonotype was seen many times. The rearrangement joins TRBV12-3 or TRBV12-4 to TRBJ1-1, with a tentative D call TRBD1 (5 bases). V was trimmed by 4 bases and J by 11 bases, leaving 17 bases between them. The CDR3 is made up of 13 amino acids. CDR3 region: CASSSMAGTIAFF. CDR3 nucleotide sequence: TGTGCCAGCAGTTCGATGGCAGGGACCATCGCTTTCTTT.

This clonotype has at least ten counts. This chain joins TRBV7-2 and TRBJ2-6; D unclear. Germline CDR1 reads SGHTA; CDR2 reads FQGNSA. Trimming stripped 9 bases from V and 0 bases from J, with 6 bases between. The CDR3 is 13 amino acids. In nucleotides, the CDR3 is TGTGCCAGTCTTTTCTCTGGGGCCAACGTCCTGACTTTC. As protein: CASLFSGANVLTF.

J is TRBJ1-2 and V is TRBV13; TRBD1 aligns across 8 bases. Looked up from germline, CDR1 is PRHDT and CDR2 is FYEKMQ (reference sequence). The CDR3 length is 14 residues. The V gene end was trimmed by 5 bases and the J gene end by 4 bases; junction bases not matched to a gene: 6. The CDR3 loop reads CASSPQGAIYGYTF. The CDR3 region has the DNA TGTGCCAGCAGCCCCCAGGGGGCCATCTATGGCTACACCTTC.

This clonotype appeared a few times. This sequence joins TRBV9 and TRBJ2-1; D is perhaps TRBD2 (5 bases). The CDR3 loop spans 19 amino acids. The germline gives CDR1 SGDLS, CDR2 YYNGEE. V was pared by 0 bases and J by 1 base, with 20 bases between. The CDR3 nucleotides are TGTGCCAGCAGCGTAGTAGCGAGCTCCAATAAAGGGTCCTACAATGAGCAGTTCTTC. This translates into CASSVVASSNKGSYNEQFF.

The rearrangement joins TRBV6-1 to TRBJ2-2, with D tentatively TRBD1 (5 bases). Germline V lookup: CDR1 MNHNS, CDR2 SASEGT. V lost 2 bases, J lost 7 bases, and 14 bases lay in between. The length of the CDR3 is 15 residues. The CDR3 coding sequence is TGTGCCAGCAGTGAATTGATGGGGCATGTCGGGGAGCTGTTTTTT. It specifies CASSELMGHVGELFF.

Many counts were recorded for this clonotype. The rearrangement uses TRBV29-1 and TRBJ2-5; 7 nucleotides match TRBD1. CDR1 and CDR2 (germline): SQVTM, ANQGSEA. J was trimmed by 5 bases and V by 6 bases; bases with no gene match: 6. The CDR3 is made up of 12 amino acids. The CDR3 DNA reads TGCAGCGTAAGACAGGGCGTGGAGACCCAGTACTTC. It is translated as CSVRQGVETQYF.

The chain carries TRBV7-2 and TRBJ2-5, with TRBD2 identical over 7 bases. V lost 5 bases and J lost 1; bases outside the gene matches: 4. Germline V gene lookup returns CDR1 SGHTA and CDR2 FQGNSA. The CDR3 has 14 residues. Here the CDR3 reads CASSRIAGQETQYF. CDR3 nucleotides: TGTGCCAGCAGCCGAATAGCGGGCCAAGAGACCCAGTACTTC. The entire variable domain, with the rest obtained from reference TRBV7-2 and TRBJ2-5, is as follows: GAGVSQSPSNKVTEKGKDVELRCDPISGHTALYWYRQSLGQGLEFLIYFQGNSAPDKSGLPSDRFSAERTGGSVSTLTIQRTQQEDSAVYLCASSRIAGQETQYFGPGTRLLVL.

This clonotype was counted a few times. The chain uses TRBV5-1 and TRBJ2-3; possibly TRBD1 for D (6 bases). V was trimmed by 0 bases and J by 5 bases, leaving 13 bases between them. This CDR3 region has 15 residues. Germline CDR1 SGHRS, CDR2 YFSETQ. The CDR3 coding sequence is TGCGCCAGCAGCTTGGCGACAGGCGGACAAGATACGCAGTATTTT. Encoded protein: CASSLATGGQDTQYF. Based on the CDR3 plus reference TRBV5-1 and TRBJ2-3, the full variable domain is KAGVTQTPRYLIKTRGQQVTLSCSPISGHRSVSWYQQTPGQGLQFLFEYFSETQRNKGNFPGRFSGRQFSNSRSEMNVSTLELGDSALYLCASSLATGGQDTQYFGPGTRLTVL.

Many counts were recorded for this clonotype. The CDR3: CASSQDVRGTNEQFF. As DNA, the CDR3 is TGCGCCAGCAGCCAAGACGTCCGGGGAACTAATGAGCAGTTCTTC. The gene calls are TRBV4-3 and TRBJ2-1; possibly TRBD2 for D (5 bases). Germline values: CDR1 LGHNA, CDR2 YSLEER. V was cut by 0 bases and J by 7 bases, with 13 bases left in between. The CDR3 spans 15 residues.

This clonotype has a count of ten or more. V gene TRBV12-3 or TRBV12-4 combines with J gene TRBJ2-1, with a tentative D call TRBD1 (7 bases). The CDR3 totals 14 residues. V lost 11 bases and J 4 bases, leaving 18 bases between the germline ends. This CDR3 is CAVRGTESYNEQFF. In DNA, the CDR3 is TGTGCCGTACGCGGGACAGAAAGTTACAATGAGCAGTTCTTC.

This clonotype was seen a few times. This chain's CDR3 is CASRTQEGPYEQYF. In DNA, the CDR3 is TGTGCCAGCAGGACTCAGGAGGGGCCCTACGAGCAGTACTTC. The chain recombines TRBV7-8 with TRBJ2-7, with a possible D match to TRBD2 (6 bases). Germline V lookup: CDR1 SGHVS, CDR2 FQNEAQ. The V end was cut by 6 bases, the J end by 2 bases, with 14 bases between. This CDR3 region has 14 residues. Supplemented by reference TRBV7-8 and TRBJ2-7, the full variable domain reads GAGVSQSPRYKVAKRGQDVALRCDPISGHVSLFWYQQALGQGPEFLTYFQNEAQLDKSGLPSDRFFAERPEGSVSTLKIQRTQQEDSAVYLCASRTQEGPYEQYFGPGTRLTVT.

Only a few counts were recorded for this clonotype. The gene calls are TRBV6-1 and TRBJ1-1; D is possibly TRBD1 (6 bases). Germline lookup yields CDR1 MNHNS and CDR2 SASEGT. The V end lost 4 bases, the J end lost 5 bases, and 11 bases lay between the germline ends. The CDR3 covers 13 residues. The CDR3 coding sequence is TGTGCCAGCAGTGGTACACAGGGAACTGAAGCTTTCTTT. This codes for CASSGTQGTEAFF.